A selection of T cell receptor beta chains follows, all from one sample in a study of shared clonotypes between healthy human individuals. Data came from immunoSEQ multiplex PCR; TCRdb stores just in-frame clones and leaves some out. The repertoire holds more than 2,000,000 clones, with 85% to 95% as singletons. The specimen was naive CD4+ T cells from PBMCs. These receptors came from a man between 18 and 29 years old in good health. Some clones in this sample may be carry-over from other donors' samples. Each CDR3 is given with its conserved first and last residue. The order of the fields is V gene, J gene, CDR3 protein.

V: TRBV7-9; J: TRBJ1-2; CDR3: CASSLGQGFGYTF
V: TRBV11-1; J: TRBJ2-3; CDR3: CASSLRQGSTDTQYF
V: TRBV28; J: TRBJ2-2; CDR3: CASSLTVYTGELFF
V: TRBV5-4; J: TRBJ2-1; CDR3: CASSWAGGNGRNEQFF
V: TRBV7-3; J: TRBJ2-1; CDR3: CASSNGGRAIGPYNEQFF
V: TRBV27; J: TRBJ2-3; CDR3: CASSLMRGGPLMGTDTQYF
V: TRBV2; J: TRBJ1-5; CDR3: CASRAREHQPQHF
V: TRBV5-1; J: TRBJ1-5; CDR3: CASSPRTGEQPQHF
V: TRBV4-1; J: TRBJ2-7; CDR3: CASSPHTIRTVGNYEQYF
V: TRBV5-4; J: TRBJ2-7; CDR3: CASSLAGVTYEQYF
V: TRBV5-1; J: TRBJ2-2; CDR3: CASRKQGNTGELFF
V: TRBV11-2; J: TRBJ2-7; CDR3: CASSPGWAGAPYEQYF
V: TRBV5-4; J: TRBJ1-4; CDR3: CASSLDSGKGLFF
V: TRBV4-2; J: TRBJ2-3; CDR3: CASSQDGGRGGTDTQYF